The 19 T cell receptor beta chains listed next were all sequenced from one sample in a study of neoadjuvant nivolumab and ipilimumab in lung cancer. Profiled with immunoSEQ multiplex PCR; TCRdb holds only in-frame clones, not every one. The sample has over 10,000 clones; approximately 96% are singletons. Sample: peripheral blood, taken after neoadjuvant nivolumab, alone or with ipilimumab, at or shortly before surgery. All receptors derive from an adult with non-small cell lung cancer.

This clone was detected only a few times. The chain employs TRBV5-1 and TRBJ2-5, with a tentative D call TRBD1 (6 bases). V was shortened by 3 bases and J by 1 base, with 16 bases between the two germline ends. In germline, CDR1 is SGHRS, CDR2 YFSETQ. CDR3 length equals 16 residues. Here the CDR3 reads CASSSGNTGTQETQYF. CDR3 nucleotides: TGCGCCAGCAGCTCTGGAAATACAGGGACCCAAGAGACCCAGTACTTC.

The rearrangement links TRBV25-1 to TRBJ2-7; D tentatively reads TRBD1 or TRBD2 (5 bases each). The ends were cut back, 1 base at V and 4 bases at J, with 14 bases in the middle. The CDR3 extends over 15 amino acids. Germline CDR1 reads MGHDK; CDR2 reads SYGVNS. For the CDR3, the DNA is TGTGCCAGCAGTGAATGGGGCGGGCCCACTTACGAGCAGTACTTC. This gives the protein CASSEWGGPTYEQYF.

The V and J genes are TRBV6-5 and TRBJ1-2, with unresolved D. V was trimmed by 6 bases and J by 7 bases, leaving 18 bases between them. The CDR3 is 14 amino acids. Germline CDR1 reads MNHEY; CDR2 reads SVGAGI. CDR3 DNA: TGTGCCAGCAGAAGCATGGGCTCCAAGGGTGGCTACACCTTC. Its translation is CASRSMGSKGGYTF.

This chain connects TRBV7-2 to TRBJ2-5; D not certain. Trimming cost V 5 bases and J 1 base, with 5 bases left between them. The CDR3 loop spans 12 amino acids. CDR1 and CDR2 from the germline V gene are SGHTA and FQGNSA. The CDR3 spells CASSPSQETQYF. The CDR3 DNA reads TGTGCCAGCAGCCCAAGCCAAGAGACCCAGTACTTC.

The genes are TRBV7-2 and TRBJ2-7, with D unresolved. The CDR3 spans 16 residues. From germline, CDR1 is SGHTA and CDR2 FQGNSA. V dropped 5 bases and J dropped 1 base, with 18 bases sitting between them. The CDR3 bases are TGTGCCAGCAGCCCTAGGATGGCAGAGCAATCCTACGAGCAGTACTTC. This codes for CASSPRMAEQSYEQYF.

The gene calls are TRBV6-4 and TRBJ2-1; 9 bases fit TRBD1. Looked up from germline, CDR1 is MRHNA and CDR2 is SNTAGT. There are 15 residues in the CDR3. J lost 7 bases, V lost 2 bases, and 6 bases had no gene match. CDR3 nucleotide sequence: TGTGCCAGCAGTGACACGGACAGGGGAGGGAATGAGCAGTTCTTC. It translates to CASSDTDRGGNEQFF.

The rearrangement links TRBV30 to TRBJ2-7; TRBD2 matches 9 bases. Trimming at V came to 0 bases and at J to 1 base, leaving 10 bases not matched to a gene. Germline V gene data show CDR1 as GTSNPN and CDR2 as SVGIG (reference sequence). The CDR3 totals 17 residues. The CDR3 nucleotides read TGTGCCTGGAGTGTACGTCGACTAGCGGAGCGATCCTACGAGCAGTACTTC. It yields the protein CAWSVRRLAERSYEQYF.

This rearrangement joins TRBV11-3 to TRBJ2-1, with D tentatively TRBD1 (5 bases). The CDR3 totals 15 residues. The V end lost 1 base, the J end lost 5 bases, and 12 bases lay between the germline ends. CDR1 is SGHNT, CDR2 YENEEA, per germline. The CDR3 bases are TGTGCCAGCAGCTTAGTGGTTCAGGGAAACAATGAGCAGTTCTTC. This translates into CASSLVVQGNNEQFF.

The chain recombines TRBV5-1 with TRBJ2-7; unclear D gene. V dropped 0 bases and J dropped 2 bases, with 12 bases sitting between them. The CDR3 sequence is 15 residues long. CDR1 SGHRS and CDR2 YFSETQ come from the germline V gene. Here the CDR3 reads CASSLEVGWAYEQYF. For the CDR3, the DNA is TGCGCCAGCAGCTTGGAAGTCGGGTGGGCCTACGAGCAGTACTTC.

The CDR3 sequence is CASNSKYTDTQYF. The CDR3 DNA sequence: TGTGCCAGCAACAGCAAATACACAGATACGCAGTATTTT. V gene TRBV6-1 combines with J gene TRBJ2-3; no definite D call. Looked up from germline, CDR1 is MNHNS and CDR2 is SASEGT. V was cut by 7 bases and J by 2 bases, with 10 bases left in between. CDR3 length: 13 amino acids.

This sequence joins TRBV19 and TRBJ2-5; 8 bases align to TRBD2. The length of the CDR3 is 15 residues. With V trimmed by 5 bases and J by 2 bases, 7 bases remained unmatched. Germline loops: CDR1 LNHDA, CDR2 SQIVND (reference sequence). The CDR3 bases are TGTGCCAGTAGTCCTCCGGGACTAGGGCAAGAGACCCAGTACTTC. Translated: CASSPPGLGQETQYF.

The rearrangement links TRBV5-1 to TRBJ2-3; D unclear. Trimming cost V 2 bases and J 6 bases, with 19 bases left between them. This CDR3 region has 16 residues. Germline lookup yields CDR1 SGHRS and CDR2 YFSETQ. DNA of the CDR3: TGCGCCAGCAGCTTTCCCAGGTTCGGTCGTGGCGATACGCAGTATTTT. This translates into CASSFPRFGRGDTQYF.

The gene calls are TRBV7-9 and TRBJ1-2; 9 nucleotides match TRBD1. The CDR3 consists of 15 residues. The germline V gene has CDR1 SEHNR and CDR2 FQNEAQ (reference sequence). V lost 3 bases and J lost 3; bases outside the gene matches: 5. The CDR3 nucleotides are TGTGCCAGCAGCTTGGACCGGACAGGGGACTATGGCTACACCTTC. Its protein product is CASSLDRTGDYGYTF.

The CDR3 loop reads CASSFSSGTGGDEQYF. For the CDR3, the DNA is TGTGCCAGCAGCTTTAGTAGCGGGACAGGGGGGGACGAGCAGTACTTC. J is TRBJ2-7 and V is TRBV7-2; TRBD1 matches at 11 bases. The germline V gene encodes CDR1 SGHTA and CDR2 FQGNSA. V shed 3 bases and J 5 bases; nucleotides not matched to a gene: 9. CDR3 length: 16 residues.

V usage is TRBV7-6 and J usage is TRBJ2-5; D is tentatively TRBD1 or TRBD2 (6 bases each). Trimming took 5 bases from V and 0 from J, leaving 10 bases between them. This CDR3 is 14 amino acids long. Germline V gene lookup returns CDR1 SGHVS and CDR2 FNYEAQ. The CDR3 loop is CASSLRDNQETQYF. The CDR3 coding sequence is TGTGCCAGCAGCCTGCGGGACAACCAAGAGACCCAGTACTTC.

V is TRBV5-6 and J is TRBJ1-5, with TRBD1 matching over 7 bases. Trimming removed 3 bases from V and 3 bases from J; junction bases left unmatched: 6. The CDR3 is 15 residues long. Germline CDR1 reads SGHDT; CDR2 reads YYEEEE. The CDR3 here is CASSWYGQVNQPQHF. In DNA form, the CDR3 reads TGTGCCAGCAGCTGGTACGGACAGGTCAATCAGCCCCAGCATTTT.

The chain uses TRBV18 and TRBJ1-1; D is ambiguous. From germline, CDR1 is KGHSH and CDR2 LQKENI. The CDR3 length is 13 residues. V shed 6 bases and J shed 5 bases, with 13 bases lying between them. The DNA of the CDR3 is TGTGCCAGCTCGGTCGGTCGTGTAACTGAAGCTTTCTTT. Its translation is CASSVGRVTEAFF.

This chain connects TRBV6-1 to TRBJ1-5, with TRBD1 matching 9 bases. The CDR3 sequence is 15 residues long. Germline V gives CDR1 MNHNS, CDR2 SASEGT. Trimming removed 6 bases from V and 6 bases from J; junction bases left unmatched: 9. CDR3 loop: CASRDLTGGGQPQHF. The DNA for the CDR3 is TGTGCCAGCAGGGATCTAACAGGGGGCGGTCAGCCCCAGCATTTT.

This rearrangement joins TRBV11-2 to TRBJ1-4, with 8 bases matching TRBD1. This CDR3 region has 12 residues. The ends lost 10 bases at V and 7 bases at J; junction bases unmatched: 5. The V gene's germline CDR1 is SGHAT and CDR2 FQNNGV. The CDR3 sequence is CAIQGAGEKLFF. CDR3 nucleotide sequence: TGTGCCATCCAGGGGGCGGGTGAAAAACTGTTTTTT. The full variable domain, completed using reference TRBV11-2 and TRBJ1-4, is EAGVAQSPRYKIIEKRQSVAFWCNPISGHATLYWYQQILGQGPKLLIQFQNNGVVDDSQLPKDRFSAERLKGVDSTLKIQPAKLEDSAVYLCAIQGAGEKLFFGSGTQLSVL.